This TCR beta chain originates from a study of blood T cell repertoires in COVID-19. The CDR3 extends over 16 amino acids. V shed 5 bases and J 5 bases; nucleotides not matched to a gene: 6. Per germline, CDR1 SGHAT and CDR2 FQNNGV. Original handling: Reference gene primer amplification gave nucleated cell count estimates. Some clones are missing from TCRdb's copy, which holds only in-frame ones; the method was immunoSEQ multiplex PCR. That table is the source of V, J and clone size, and D and trimming were worked out from the DNA. The sample yields a few hundred thousand clones, over 75% seen once. All enrollees were roughly 18 to 89 years old and from approximately 24 US areas.

This clonotype was sampled from a man aged 18 to 35 who had recovered from COVID-19. The chain has TRBV11-2 and TRBJ2-1, with 13 nucleotides matching TRBD2. Sequenced: PBMCs or T cells enriched from blood (not recorded which). The CDR3 nucleotides are TGTGCCAGCAGCCCGGTCGGGACTAGCGGGAACAATGAGCAGTTCTTC. This encodes CASSPVGTSGNNEQFF.